The T cell receptor beta chain described here comes from a study of blood T cell repertoires in COVID-19. Whole-study context: Collection of acute and convalescent COVID-19 samples took place in the United States, Italy and Spain.

Using immunoSEQ multiplex PCR, the repertoire was profiled, and TCRdb retains in-frame clones only, with some absent. The data hold approximately 70,000 clones, with over 80% observed a single time. V dropped 1 base and J dropped 1; count of bases not matched to a gene: 2. The CDR3 contains 16 residues. Germline assignment: CDR1 MGHRA and CDR2 YSYEKL. The sample consisted of peripheral blood. The chain employs TRBV4-1 and TRBJ2-7, with 12 positions matching TRBD2. The sequence was collected from a man at least 80 years old with active or convalescent COVID-19. The CDR3 bases are TGCGCCAGCAGCCAAGGTCTAGCGGGAGGGTCCTACGAGCAGTACTTC. Protein sequence: CASSQGLAGGSYEQYF.